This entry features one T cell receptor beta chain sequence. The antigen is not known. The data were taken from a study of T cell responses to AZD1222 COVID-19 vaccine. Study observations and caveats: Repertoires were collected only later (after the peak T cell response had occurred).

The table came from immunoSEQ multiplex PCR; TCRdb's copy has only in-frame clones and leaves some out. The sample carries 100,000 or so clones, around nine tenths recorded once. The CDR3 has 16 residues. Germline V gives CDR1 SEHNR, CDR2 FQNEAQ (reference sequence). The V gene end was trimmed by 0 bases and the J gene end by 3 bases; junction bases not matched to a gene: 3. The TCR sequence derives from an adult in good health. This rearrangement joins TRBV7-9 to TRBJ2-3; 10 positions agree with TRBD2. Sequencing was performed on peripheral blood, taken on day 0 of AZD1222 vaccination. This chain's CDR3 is CASSLARTSGTDTQYF. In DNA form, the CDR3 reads TGTGCCAGCAGCTTAGCCCGGACTAGCGGAACAGATACGCAGTATTTT.